Included here is one T cell receptor (beta chain) sequence, with context. What it recognizes is unknown. This specimen comes from a study of cytomegalovirus exposure and HLA in healthy donors. General study findings and limits: Researchers reported in a later analysis that a missense DCLRE1C variant was tied to TCR beta V- and J-gene trimming.

The PCR employed 60 Vbeta primers together with 13 Jbeta primers. Assay used: immunoSEQ multiplex PCR; TCRdb lists only in-frame clones, some missing. The sample yields 90,000 to 150,000 clones, about three quarters seen once. The germline V gene encodes CDR1 GTSNPN and CDR2 SVGIG (reference sequence). Trimming removed 0 bases from V and 6 bases from J, with 12 bases in between. The CDR3 loop spans 13 amino acids. Source material: PBMCs. The chain carries TRBV30 and TRBJ2-7; tentative D call: TRBD1 (5 bases). This clonotype originated in a woman in her 40s in good health and CMV-seropositive. The CDR3 DNA reads TGTGCCTGGAGTGTACGATCAGGGTTCGAGCAGTACTTC. Its protein product is CAWSVRSGFEQYF. The full variable domain, in which reference TRBV30 and TRBJ2-7 provide the parts outside the CDR3, is SQTIHQWPATLVQPVGSPLSLECTVEGTSNPNLYWYRQAAGRGLQLLFYSVGIGQISSEVPQNLSASRPQDRQFILSSKKLLLSDSGFYLCAWSVRSGFEQYFGPGTRLTVT.